The table lists the clone carrying this T cell receptor (beta chain) with a count of one. The antigen is undetermined. This sample is drawn from a study of shared clonotypes between healthy human individuals. Study findings and constraints: Estimated richness was generally greater in naive than memory subsets. Sharing across four donors was highest in naive CD4 (roughly 5%) and lowest in memory CD8 (around 0.4%).

Germline lookup yields CDR1 MNHEY and CDR2 SMNVEV (reference sequence). V lost 3 bases, J lost 5 bases, and 12 bases stayed unmatched. The length of the CDR3 is 18 residues. CD4+ cells yielded CD45RA+ naive and CD45RA-negative memory subsets. Deep was the level used in running the assay. Here immunoSEQ multiplex PCR was the method, and the copy in TCRdb shows in-frame clones only, minus some. The sample contains approximately 2.5 million clones, 80% to 95% of which appear only once. The source material was naive CD4+ T cells from PBMCs. Subset defined: CD45RA+ positively selected. This chain uses TRBV27 with TRBJ2-7; TRBD2 aligns across 14 bases. The TCR sequence derives from a man in his late teens or twenties in good health. Some clones in this sample may be carry-over from other donors' samples. CDR3 DNA sequence: TGTGCCAGCAGTTTCGGGACTAGCGGGAGTTTACTCCCCCACGAGCAGTACTTC. The encoded protein is CASSFGTSGSLLPHEQYF.